This T cell receptor (beta chain) was profiled in a study of CD8 T cells in ankylosing spondylitis. The study's findings and limits: Seemingly characteristic of ankylosing spondylitis blood was a TCR beta motif consisting of eight highly homologous variants. Significantly higher representation of disease-linked clones was reported for matched ankylosing spondylitis synovial fluid.

Quantitative molecular-barcoded 5'-RACE generated the TCR beta libraries. One entry per CDR3 protein results from TCRdb running MiXCR on the 5' RACE reads. The sample has a few hundred thousand distinct CDR3 sequences, under 25% seen once. This clonotype came up a few times. Its antigen is as yet unknown. V gave up 0 bases and J gave up 12 bases, with 18 bases separating them. The CDR3 contains 15 residues. CDR1 is LNHNV, CDR2 YYDKDF, per germline (reference sequence). This receptor was obtained from a male donor with ankylosing spondylitis. The sequenced sample was blood, either unsorted or a sorted T cell fraction (not recorded which). The chain couples TRBV15 to TRBJ2-1; D is ambiguous. The CDR3 bases are TGTGCCACCAGCAGAGAGAGAGTGGGTTTTTCGGGGCAGTTCTTC. Its translation: CATSRERVGFSGQFF.